This T cell receptor (beta chain) was observed in a study of cytomegalovirus exposure and HLA in healthy donors. Background on the study: The roughly 670 first-cohort repertoires shared a platform with the roughly 120 validation repertoires, as reported in a later analysis. General observations from the study: Researchers catalogued over 150 TCR beta chains as cytomegalovirus-associated. Generally TCR sequences proved uncommon, though certain public TCRs appeared in numerous donors.

The CDR3 spans 13 residues. The germline gives CDR1 LGHNA, CDR2 YSLEER. Trimming removed 5 bases from V and 10 bases from J, with 12 bases in between. Some clones are missing from TCRdb's copy, which holds only in-frame ones; the method was immunoSEQ multiplex PCR. Of approximately 270,000 clones in the sample, approximately 86% are singletons; the top ten hold roughly 0.99%. As to this clone: No antigen is known for it.

This chain joins TRBV4-3 and TRBJ1-6; D might be TRBD1 (6 bases). This TCR came from a woman aged 18-35 years in good health and CMV-seronegative. Sequences were obtained from PBMCs. CDR3 sequence: CASSDRSGSPLHF. The DNA of the CDR3 is TGCGCCAGCAGCGACAGGTCGGGATCACCCCTCCACTTT.